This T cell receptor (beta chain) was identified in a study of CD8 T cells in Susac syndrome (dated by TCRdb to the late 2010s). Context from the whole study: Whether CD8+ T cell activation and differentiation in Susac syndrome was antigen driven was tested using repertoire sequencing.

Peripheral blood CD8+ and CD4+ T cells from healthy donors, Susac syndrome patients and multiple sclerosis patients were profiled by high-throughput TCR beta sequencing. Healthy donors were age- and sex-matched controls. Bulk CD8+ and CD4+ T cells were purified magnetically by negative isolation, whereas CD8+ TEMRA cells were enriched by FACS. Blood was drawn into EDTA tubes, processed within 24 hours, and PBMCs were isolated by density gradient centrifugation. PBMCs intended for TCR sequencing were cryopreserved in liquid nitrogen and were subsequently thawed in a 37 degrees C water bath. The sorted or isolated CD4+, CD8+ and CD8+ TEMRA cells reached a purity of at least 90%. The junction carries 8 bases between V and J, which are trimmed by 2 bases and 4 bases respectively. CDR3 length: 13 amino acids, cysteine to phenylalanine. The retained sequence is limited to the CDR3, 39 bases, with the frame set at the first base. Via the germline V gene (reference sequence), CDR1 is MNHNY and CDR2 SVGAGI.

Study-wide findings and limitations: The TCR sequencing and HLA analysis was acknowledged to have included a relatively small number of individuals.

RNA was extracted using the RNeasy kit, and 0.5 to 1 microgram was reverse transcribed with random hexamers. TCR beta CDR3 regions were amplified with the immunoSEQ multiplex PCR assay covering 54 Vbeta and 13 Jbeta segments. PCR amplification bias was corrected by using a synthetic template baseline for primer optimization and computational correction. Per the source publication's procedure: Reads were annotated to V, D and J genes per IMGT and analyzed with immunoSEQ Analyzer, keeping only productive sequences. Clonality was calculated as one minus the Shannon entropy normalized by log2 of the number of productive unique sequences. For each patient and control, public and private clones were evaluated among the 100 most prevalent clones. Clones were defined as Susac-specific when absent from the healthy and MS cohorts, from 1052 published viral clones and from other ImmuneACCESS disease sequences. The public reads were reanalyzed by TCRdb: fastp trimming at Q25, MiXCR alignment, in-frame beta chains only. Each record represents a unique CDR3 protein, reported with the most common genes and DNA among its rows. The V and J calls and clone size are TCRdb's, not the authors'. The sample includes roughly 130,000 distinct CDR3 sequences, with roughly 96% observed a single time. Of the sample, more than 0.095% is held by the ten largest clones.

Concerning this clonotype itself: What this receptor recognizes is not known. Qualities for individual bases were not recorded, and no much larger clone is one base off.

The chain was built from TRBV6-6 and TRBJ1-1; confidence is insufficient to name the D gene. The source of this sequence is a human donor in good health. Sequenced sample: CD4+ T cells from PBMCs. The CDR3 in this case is CASSYQLTTEAFF. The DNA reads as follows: TGTGCCAGCAGTTACCAGTTAACCACTGAAGCTTTCTTT.